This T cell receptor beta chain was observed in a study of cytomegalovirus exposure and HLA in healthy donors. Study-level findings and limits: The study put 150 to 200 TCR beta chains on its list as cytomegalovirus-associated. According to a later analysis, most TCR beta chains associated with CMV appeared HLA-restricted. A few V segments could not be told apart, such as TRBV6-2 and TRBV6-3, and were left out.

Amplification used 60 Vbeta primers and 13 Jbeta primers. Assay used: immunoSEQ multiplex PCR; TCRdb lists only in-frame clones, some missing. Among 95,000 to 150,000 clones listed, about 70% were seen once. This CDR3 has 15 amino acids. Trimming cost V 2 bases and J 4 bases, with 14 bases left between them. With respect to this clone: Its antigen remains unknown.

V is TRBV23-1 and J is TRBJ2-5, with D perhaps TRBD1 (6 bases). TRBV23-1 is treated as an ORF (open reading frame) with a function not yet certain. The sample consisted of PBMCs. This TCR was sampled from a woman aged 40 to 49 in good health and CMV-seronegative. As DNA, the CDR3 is TGCGCCAGCAGTCAAGACAGGTCGTCTGGAGAGACCCAGTACTTC. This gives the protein CASSQDRSSGETQYF.